This TCR beta chain appears in the sequencing data of a study of T cells in Graves' hyperthyroidism and ophthalmopathy. There were TCR beta CDR3 regions amplified from RNA transcripts. An initial round of RT-PCR targeting the TCR CDR3 relied on the HTBI primer set. MiXCR, run by TCRdb on the multiplex PCR reads, gives a single entry per CDR3 protein. In the table there are hundreds of thousands of distinct CDR3 sequences, about 14% of which are singletons. The study based diagnoses on clinical symptoms, serum thyroxine and TRAb, thyroid ultrasound and orbital computed tomography. Sequencing was done on a sample of blood. The TCR sequence derives from a woman between 40 and 50 years old with Graves' ophthalmopathy.

The CDR3 DNA reads as TGTGCCAGCAGTACAAAGTTCGGGTCGGGGAACACCGGGGAGCTGTTTTTT. Amino acid sequence: CASSTKFGSGNTGELFF. The chain recombines TRBV6-1 with TRBJ2-2; D not resolved. Germline CDR1 is MNHNS and CDR2 is SASEGT. The CDR3 has 17 amino acids. The ends were cut back, 5 bases at V and 1 base at J, with 17 bases in the middle.